This is a list of T cell receptor beta chains from one sample in a study of beta chain features in type 1 diabetes. Sequencing used immunoSEQ multiplex PCR; TCRdb keeps in-frame clones, though not all of them. The sample lists 300,000 to 400,000 clones, approximately 12% occurring once. The material sequenced was naive CD4+ T cells from blood. These TCRs come from a woman aged 18-29 years with type 1 diabetes. Each CDR3 is given without its conserved first and last residue. Fields, in order: CDR3 protein, V gene, CDR3 length, J gene.

ASSYGNRGDTIY	TRBV6-5	12	TRBJ1-3
ASSLVGTSSYNEQF	TRBV7-2	14	TRBJ2-1
ASSVGGAGVYTGELF	TRBV9	15	TRBJ2-2
SVHGTPKAYNEQF	TRBV29-1	13	TRBJ2-1
ASSPPFTGELF	TRBV28	11	TRBJ2-2
ASSTSGLAGEAGF	TRBV27	13	TRBJ2-1
ASRLDREVTYEQY	TRBV23-1	13	TRBJ2-7
ATSRGRGHGYT	TRBV15	11	TRBJ1-2
ASRMVGVTSYEQY	TRBV28	13	TRBJ2-7
ASRPGQSSTDTQY	TRBV2	13	TRBJ2-3
AIQGQGDTEAF	TRBV6-1	11	TRBJ1-1
ASSPRDRGLSTGELF	TRBV5-6	15	TRBJ2-2
ASSFRGSGGNTIY	TRBV7-9	13	TRBJ1-3
ASSQGRDFNTDTQY	TRBV5-5	14	TRBJ2-3
ASSPPVHPYEQY	TRBV18	12	TRBJ2-7
AWTSGQETQY	TRBV30	10	TRBJ2-5
SVSGRMNTEAF	TRBV29-1	11	TRBJ1-1
ASSSQPGQASYGYT	TRBV6-6	14	TRBJ1-2
ASSLAGDRGEAF	TRBV5-1	12	TRBJ1-1
ASSQDLGGISNTQY	TRBV4-3	14	TRBJ2-3
ASSQVVSNTGELF	TRBV4-3	13	TRBJ2-2
ASSPRLAEDTDTQY	TRBV7-9	14	TRBJ2-3